This passage covers 17 T cell receptor beta chains from one sample sequenced in a study of blood T cell repertoires in COVID-19. Profiled with immunoSEQ multiplex PCR; TCRdb holds only in-frame clones, not every one. The sample includes about 220,000 clones, around four fifths of them seen just once. Sequenced: peripheral blood. The receptors were sampled from a man aged 25-45 years with active or convalescent COVID-19.

The chain employs TRBV6-5 and TRBJ1-2; D unclear. Looked up from germline, CDR1 is MNHEY and CDR2 is SVGAGI. The V and J ends lost 10 bases and 4 bases respectively, with 19 bases between them. The CDR3 runs to 14 residues. The CDR3, as DNA: TGTGCCACCTCCCGTAAGGCCCTAGCCTATGGCTACACCTTC. This encodes CATSRKALAYGYTF.

The gene calls are TRBV27 and TRBJ1-1; D unclear. V was cut by 4 bases and J by 1 base, with 10 bases left in between. Germline CDR1 is MNHEY and CDR2 is SMNVEV (reference sequence). This CDR3 comprises 14 residues. CDR3 DNA sequence: TGTGCCAGCAGTTCCAAGGGAGGGAACACTGAAGCTTTCTTT. This sequence encodes CASSSKGGNTEAFF.

The gene calls are TRBV28 and TRBJ1-5; possibly TRBD1 for D (6 bases). The CDR3 length is 15 residues. CDR1 and CDR2 (germline): MDHEN, SYDVKM. Trimming took 3 bases from V and 4 from J, leaving 13 bases between them. For the CDR3, the DNA is TGTGCCAGCAGTTTCGCAGGGGCCTATAATCAGCCCCAGCATTTT. Translation: CASSFAGAYNQPQHF. The full variable domain, completed using reference TRBV28 and TRBJ1-5, is DVKVTQSSRYLVKRTGEKVFLECVQDMDHENMFWYRQDPGLGLRLIYFSYDVKMKEKGDIPEGYSVSREKKERFSLILESASTNQTSMYLCASSFAGAYNQPQHFGDGTRLSIL.

V is TRBV5-1 and J is TRBJ1-1; TRBD1 might be the D (6 bases). V dropped 1 base and J dropped 2 bases, with 12 bases sitting between them. This CDR3 region has 15 residues. CDR1 and CDR2 (germline): SGHRS, YFSETQ. CDR3 nucleotide sequence: TGCGCCAGCAGCTTGACCCTGACAGGAAACACTGAAGCTTTCTTT. Encoded protein: CASSLTLTGNTEAFF.

This rearrangement joins TRBV3-1 (or the pseudogene TRBV3-2) to TRBJ2-1; no firm D call. V lost 4 bases and J 7 bases, leaving 11 bases between the germline ends. The CDR3 extends over 13 amino acids. Germline CDR1 LGHDT, CDR2 YNNKEL (reference sequence). CDR3 loop: CASSRVLGNEQFF. The CDR3 DNA sequence: TGTGCCAGCAGCCGGGTTCTAGGTAATGAGCAGTTCTTC.

This clone was seen a few times. The chain links TRBV5-1 to TRBJ1-1; D is perhaps TRBD1 (6 bases). Germline loops: CDR1 SGHRS, CDR2 YFSETQ. The V end was cut by 5 bases, the J end by 4 bases, with 12 bases between. This CDR3 contains 13 residues. The CDR3, as DNA: TGCGCCAGCAGACGTACAGGGTTCACTGAAGCTTTCTTT. Its translation is CASRRTGFTEAFF.

This rearrangement joins TRBV27 to TRBJ2-7; a weak D match, TRBD2 (5 bases). This CDR3 contains 15 residues. CDR1 and CDR2 from the germline V gene are MNHEY and SMNVEV (reference sequence). Trimming removed 1 base at V and 0 bases at J, with 10 bases between. The CDR3 bases are TGTGCCAGCAGTTTATTGGGAGTTAGCTCCTACGAGCAGTACTTC. Translated: CASSLLGVSSYEQYF.

CDR3 protein: CASTIGERTEAFF. The CDR3, as DNA: TGTGCCAGTACCATCGGGGAGAGGACTGAAGCTTTCTTT. The chain carries TRBV19 and TRBJ1-1; D gene ambiguous. The V gene lost 7 bases and the J gene lost 5 bases, with 14 bases spanning the gap. The CDR3 length is 13 residues. The V gene's germline CDR1 is LNHDA and CDR2 SQIVND (reference sequence).

This clone occurred many times. The chain couples TRBV18 to TRBJ2-1; D is undetermined. The CDR3 totals 12 residues. Deletions cut 1 base from V and 6 bases from J, with 4 bases between. Germline V gene data show CDR1 as KGHSH and CDR2 as LQKENI. CDR3 loop: CASSPQPNEQFF. The CDR3 DNA is TGTGCCAGCTCACCACAGCCCAATGAGCAGTTCTTC.

The chain has TRBV3-1 (or the pseudogene TRBV3-2) and TRBJ1-4, with D unresolved. Germline V lookup: CDR1 LGHDT, CDR2 YNNKEL (reference sequence). The V gene lost 0 bases and the J gene lost 8 bases, with 13 bases spanning the gap. The CDR3 totals 15 residues. CDR3 in DNA: TGTGCCAGCAGCCAAGACTCCGGGGTTAGGGAAAAACTGTTTTTT. It encodes CASSQDSGVREKLFF.

The V call is TRBV6-1, the J call TRBJ1-2, with TRBD1 matching over 8 bases. Germline V lookup: CDR1 MNHNS, CDR2 SASEGT. J gave up 2 bases and V 4 bases, and 9 bases lay outside the gene matches. This CDR3 contains 16 residues. CDR3 sequence (DNA): TGTGCCAGCAGTGCGCCGACAGGGGTAAGAAACTATGGCTACACCTTC. Its protein is CASSAPTGVRNYGYTF.

There are a few counts of this clone. The V and J genes are TRBV11-2 and TRBJ2-3; 7 bases match TRBD2. The CDR3 length is 15 residues. V lost 1 base and J lost 4; bases outside the gene matches: 5. CDR1 and CDR2 (germline): SGHAT, FQNNGV. DNA of the CDR3: TGTGCCAGCAGCTTAGTGGGTGGGGGGGCAGATACGCAGTATTTT. It specifies CASSLVGGGADTQYF.

The chain is built from TRBV6-2 or TRBV6-3 and TRBJ2-1; TRBD2 matches 12 bases. V lost 5 bases and J lost 6; bases outside the gene matches: 11. This CDR3 has 17 residues. CDR1 is MNHEY and CDR2 is SVGEGT in the germline V gene. CDR3 loop: CASSDPVRLAGVNEQFF. In nucleotides, the CDR3 is TGTGCCAGCAGTGACCCGGTTCGACTAGCGGGAGTCAATGAGCAGTTCTTC.

V is TRBV19 and J is TRBJ1-2; D is perhaps TRBD1 (6 bases). The CDR3 sequence is 14 residues long. Looked up from germline, CDR1 is LNHDA and CDR2 is SQIVND (reference sequence). The V gene lost 0 bases and the J gene lost 4 bases, with 9 bases spanning the gap. CDR3 in amino acids: CASSIDWTAYGYTF. CDR3 DNA: TGTGCCAGTAGTATAGATTGGACAGCCTATGGCTACACCTTC.

This clone turned up a few times. The chain has TRBV6-5 and TRBJ2-7, with TRBD1 matching 9 bases. CDR3 length equals 13 residues. V gave up 6 bases and J gave up 4 bases; unmatched junction bases: 4. Germline V gives CDR1 MNHEY, CDR2 SVGAGI. This CDR3 is CASRRDRVYEQYF. The CDR3 bases are TGTGCCAGCAGACGGGACAGGGTGTACGAGCAGTACTTC.

The chain couples TRBV4-2 to TRBJ2-7; no definite D call. The germline V gene has CDR1 LGHNA and CDR2 YNFKEQ. Trimming shortened V by 2 bases and J by 0 bases, and 5 bases separated the two germline ends. CDR3 length: 13 amino acids. CDR3: CASSQSLSYEQYF. CDR3 sequence (DNA): TGTGCCAGCAGCCAATCCCTCTCCTACGAGCAGTACTTC.

The chain couples TRBV25-1 to TRBJ1-6; the match to TRBD1 covers 10 bases. Per germline, CDR1 MGHDK and CDR2 SYGVNS. The length of the CDR3 is 17 residues. V gave up 3 bases and J gave up 5 bases; unmatched junction bases: 7. The chain's CDR3 is CASSELGTGANNSPLHF. Written as DNA, the CDR3 is TGTGCCAGCAGTGAGCTCGGGACAGGGGCGAATAATTCACCCCTCCACTTT.